The clone carrying this T cell receptor beta chain was counted a few times. Its cognate antigen is unknown. This sample stems from a study of T cell repertoires in cytomegalovirus infection. The CDR3 has 14 amino acids. Trimming removed 7 bases at V and 0 bases at J, with 7 bases between. Germline CDR1 SGHTA, CDR2 FQGNSA. Study-wide points: There were carriers of CMV plus the relevant HLA, and cumulative public TCR beta family frequency identified them.

TCRdb used MiXCR to reprocess the reads, holding one entry per CDR3 protein. The data hold approximately 170,000 distinct CDR3 sequences, with roughly 15% observed a single time. Sequences were obtained from CD8+ T cells from PBMCs. The receptor was derived from a human donor in good health (CMV status not recorded). Some clones in this sample may be carry-over from other donors' samples. V gene TRBV7-2 combines with J gene TRBJ2-6, with D unclear. CDR3 nucleotide sequence: TGTGCCAGCAACTTTTACTCTGGGGCCAACGTCCTGACTTTC. Its translation: CASNFYSGANVLTF.